This T cell receptor beta chain was obtained from a study of blood T cells in healthy people across ages. Study findings and constraints: TCR beta diversity per million T cells fell roughly linearly with age.

Then a second PCR, running roughly 6 to 12 cycles, was carried out with a sample-barcoded 5' primer and a J-beta primer mix. Each CDR3 protein is one row after TCRdb ran MiXCR on the 5' RACE reads. Of more than 900,000 distinct CDR3 sequences in the sample, 25% to 30% are singletons; the top ten hold about 9.4%. This clonotype was picked up many times. Its specificity is not known. The CDR3 contains 14 residues. Trimming stripped 7 bases from V and 3 bases from J, with 13 bases between. The same data also went into a second study, on T cells of mothers and their children. From that paper: At approximately 1.6 ug per 15 ul, all of the extracted RNA went into cDNA synthesis. The study found thymic selection shapes TCR recombination output similarly in related and unrelated pairs.

The origin of this receptor is a woman in her forties in good health. This sequence joins TRBV12-3 or TRBV12-4 and TRBJ2-1; TRBD1 is a possible D gene (5 bases). The sequenced sample consisted of blood. The CDR3 coding sequence is TGTGCCAGCAACAATGGGGCTAGCTACAATGAGCAGTTCTTC. Encoded protein: CASNNGASYNEQFF.